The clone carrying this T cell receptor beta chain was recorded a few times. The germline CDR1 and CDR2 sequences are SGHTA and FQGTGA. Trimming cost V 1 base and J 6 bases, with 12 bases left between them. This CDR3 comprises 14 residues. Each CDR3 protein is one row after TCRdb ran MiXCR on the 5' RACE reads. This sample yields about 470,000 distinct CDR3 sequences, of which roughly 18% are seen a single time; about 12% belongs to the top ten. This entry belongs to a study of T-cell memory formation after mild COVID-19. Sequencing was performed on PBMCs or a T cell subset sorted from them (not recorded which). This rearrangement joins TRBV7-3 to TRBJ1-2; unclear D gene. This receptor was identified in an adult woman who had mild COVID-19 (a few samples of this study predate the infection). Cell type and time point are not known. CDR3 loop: CASSLNGGINGYTF. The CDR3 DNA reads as TGTGCCAGCAGCTTAAACGGAGGGATTAATGGCTACACCTTC.